This TCR beta chain was captured in a study of T cells expressing NK-cell markers. TCRdb re-called the 5' RACE reads and gives one entry per CDR3 protein, without DNA. This specimen shows some 140,000 distinct CDR3 sequences; the ten leading clones hold 37%. This CDR3 comprises 16 residues. Germline CDR1 KGHDR, CDR2 SFDVKD. This receptor was obtained from a woman between 50 and 59 years old in good health. The chain has TRBV24-1 and TRBJ1-4; lacking DNA, the TRBD1 call made by TCRdb goes unchecked. The sample taken for sequencing was blood T cells: a sorted CD56 or NKG2C T cell subset, CD4+ or CD8+ T cells, or bulk PBMC T cells (not recorded which). CDR3 sequence: CATSDGGIRGNEKLFF.